This T cell receptor (beta chain) was retrieved from a study of blood T cell repertoires in COVID-19. Across the study: The samples span acute and convalescent COVID-19 from the United States, Italy and Spain. T cells, B-cell-depleted T cells, or PBMCs provided the cDNA or gDNA that served as material.

Recruits, aged roughly 18 to 90 years, lived in 24 US areas. Participants' own reports of clinical history determined their cohort assignment. Measured with immunoSEQ multiplex PCR; TCRdb has only the in-frame clones, and not every one. The sample includes about 240,000 clones, around 88% of them seen just once. This CDR3 spans 16 amino acids. CDR1 is SGHNT and CDR2 is YYREEE in the germline V gene (reference sequence). With 3 bases clipped from V and 0 bases from J, the junction kept 3 bases outside the gene matches. The V gene is TRBV5-4, the J gene TRBJ2-6; 7 bases map to TRBD2. Sequencing was carried out using PBMCs or T cells enriched from blood (not recorded which). The sequence derives from a woman aged 25-40 years who had recovered from COVID-19. The CDR3 nucleotides are TGTGCCAGCAGCTCCTGGACTAGCTCTGGGGCCAACGTCCTGACTTTC. Translation gives CASSSWTSSGANVLTF.